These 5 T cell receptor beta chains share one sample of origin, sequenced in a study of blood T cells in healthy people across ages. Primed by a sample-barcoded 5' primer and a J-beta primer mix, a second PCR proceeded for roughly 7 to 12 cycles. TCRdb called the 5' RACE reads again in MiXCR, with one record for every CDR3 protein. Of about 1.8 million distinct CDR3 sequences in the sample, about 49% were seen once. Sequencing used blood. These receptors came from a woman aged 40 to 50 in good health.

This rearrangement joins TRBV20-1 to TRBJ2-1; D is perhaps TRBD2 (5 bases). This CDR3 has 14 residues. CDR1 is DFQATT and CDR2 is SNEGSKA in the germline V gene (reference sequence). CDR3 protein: CAGLSGQRLDEQFF. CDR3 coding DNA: TGCGCCGGACTCTCTGGGCAGAGATTGGATGAGCAGTTCTTC.

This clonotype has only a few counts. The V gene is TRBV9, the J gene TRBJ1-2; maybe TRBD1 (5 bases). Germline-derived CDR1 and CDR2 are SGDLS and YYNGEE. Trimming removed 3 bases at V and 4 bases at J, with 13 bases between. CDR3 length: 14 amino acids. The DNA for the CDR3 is TGTGCCAGCAGCGCCCGACAGACTCTCTATGGCTACACCTTC. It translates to CASSARQTLYGYTF.

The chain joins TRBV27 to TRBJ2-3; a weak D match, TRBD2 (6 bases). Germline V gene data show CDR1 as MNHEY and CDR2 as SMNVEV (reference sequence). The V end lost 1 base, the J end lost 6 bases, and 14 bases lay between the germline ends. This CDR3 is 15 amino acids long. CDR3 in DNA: TGTGCCAGCAGTTTATTTATGGGGGGATTGGATACGCAGTATTTT. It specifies CASSLFMGGLDTQYF.

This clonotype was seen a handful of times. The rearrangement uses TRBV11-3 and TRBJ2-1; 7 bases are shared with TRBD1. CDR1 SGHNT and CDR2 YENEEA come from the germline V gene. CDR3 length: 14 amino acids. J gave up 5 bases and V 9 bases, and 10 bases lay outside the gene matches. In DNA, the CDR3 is TGTGCCAGTAGTAAGGGGGCCTCGGACAATGAGCAGTTCTTC. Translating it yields CASSKGASDNEQFF. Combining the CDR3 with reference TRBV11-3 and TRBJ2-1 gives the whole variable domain EAGVVQSPRYKIIEKKQPVAFWCNPISGHNTLYWYLQNLGQGPELLIRYENEEAVDDSQLPKDRFSAERLKGVDSTLKIQPAELGDSAVYLCASSKGASDNEQFFGPGTRLTVL.

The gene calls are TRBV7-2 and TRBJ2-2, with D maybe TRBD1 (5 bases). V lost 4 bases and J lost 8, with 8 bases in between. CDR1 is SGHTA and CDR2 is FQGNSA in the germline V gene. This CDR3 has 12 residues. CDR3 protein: CASSSNRGELFF. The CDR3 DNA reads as TGTGCCAGCAGCTCCAACAGGGGGGAGCTGTTTTTT. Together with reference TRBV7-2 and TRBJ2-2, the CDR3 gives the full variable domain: GAGVSQSPSNKVTEKGKDVELRCDPISGHTALYWYRQSLGQGLEFLIYFQGNSAPDKSGLPSDRFSAERTGGSVSTLTIQRTQQEDSAVYLCASSSNRGELFFGEGSRLTVL.